This T cell receptor (beta chain) was sequenced during a study of CD4 T cells in relation to SARS-CoV-2 and coronaviruses. Method: immunoSEQ multiplex PCR; TCRdb's copy keeps in-frame clones and lacks some. Of about 36,000 clones in the sample, over 70% are singletons; the top ten hold 2.8%. This CDR3 has 15 residues. In germline, CDR1 is SGHDN, CDR2 FVKESK. V shed 4 bases and J shed 4 bases, with 16 bases lying between them. A note on this clone: Antigen specificity is unknown.

The sample was memory CD4+ T cells from PBMCs, cultured in vitro. The gene calls are TRBV14 and TRBJ2-5; D ambiguous. This TCR was sampled from an adult with COVID-19. CDR3 coding DNA: TGTGCCAGCAGCCGAAGAGCGACTCCTATAGAGACCCAGTACTTC. Its translation is CASSRRATPIETQYF.